This T cell receptor (beta chain) was observed in a study of T cells after yellow fever vaccination (dated by TCRdb to the late 2010s). Context from the whole study: Staining for CD3, CD45RA, CCR7 and CD95 was used to sort memory subsets (EM, EMRA, CM and Tscm) on a BD FACS Aria III. Two healthy male donors, one aged 18 to 30 and one aged 30 to 40 years, were included in the cohort. Blood samples were taken at several timepoints before and after primary and secondary immunization, and bulk PBMC replicates and cell subsets were isolated. Memory subsets were sorted on days 0, 15 and 45 and at 18 months after primary vaccination, and on days 0, 15 and 45 after the 30-year booster. The SMART-Seq v4 Ultra Low Input RNA kit was used to prepare libraries from fractions with low cell numbers. Bulk TCR alpha and beta repertoires were sequenced longitudinally to track T-cell clones before and after primary and booster YFV17D yellow fever vaccination.

The CDR3 starts with the cysteine, ends with the phenylalanine, and has 16 residues. Only the CDR3 region is kept as DNA, spanning 48 bases read in frame from base 1. V lost 5 bases and J lost 7 bases, and the count of bases not matched to a germline gene is 15. Looking up the germline V gene yields CDR1 MNHEY and CDR2 SVGEGT. TCR cDNA was made using 5'RACE template switching, a step that added a universal primer site and unique molecular identifiers. Priming for cDNA synthesis came from both the TCR alpha and TCR beta constant segments. Library amplification involved two PCR steps, and the second step added sample barcodes and sequencing adapters. Libraries were sequenced on Illumina HiSeq 2500 (2x100 bp) or NovaSeq (2x150 bp). The original pipeline was this. Reads were demultiplexed and collapsed into UMI consensus sequences with MIGEC, and V(D)J alignment was performed with MiXCR. Using edgeR on replicate PBMC samples, clonotypes were called vaccine-responding if FDR was below 0.01 and the log2 fold change was above 5 up to day 15. Each bulk clonotype was labeled CD4 or CD8 based on which sequenced repertoire, CD4 or CD8, contained the clonotype at higher abundance. To estimate how each clone was distributed across memory phenotypes, clonotype frequencies in memory subsets were weighted by the numbers of FACS-sorted cells. TCRdb itself trimmed the public reads at Q25 with fastp, ran MiXCR and retained productive beta chains. Rows merge per CDR3 protein into single entries with the most common DNA and genes. Clone size and V and J calls follow TCRdb, not the original study. The sample has tens of thousands of distinct CDR3 sequences on record, approximately 6.6% of them singletons. Roughly 23% of the sample belongs to the ten largest clones.

Sample treatment or condition, as interpreted from the label and publication: live attenuated yellow fever vaccine strain. PBMCs were isolated from peripheral blood using a standard Ficoll-Paque protocol. The RNeasy Micro Kit was used to extract RNA from sorted memory subsets. Study-level results and caveats: In the sorted memory subsets on day 0, nearly all of the vaccine-responding clonotypes fell below detection. Most clones expanded after primary vaccination (around 97% of CD4 and roughly 90% of CD8) were re-detected after the booster, suggesting that broad memory maintenance occurred. Compared with the primary T-cell response, the secondary T-cell response was faster but weaker, reaching its peak on day 5 rather than on day 15. A small fraction of clonotypes showed up in both the CD4 and CD8 compartments, probably as a result of convergent recombination. FACS-sorted repertoires could contain abundant contaminating clonotypes from the bulk population, so computational filtering was required. The study included only two donors, which limits how far the findings can be generalized.

Many counts were recorded for this clonotype. Base qualities were left out, and no much larger clone turns up one base away. The sequencing used PBMCs, either bulk or a sorted T-cell subset (CD4+, CD8+, memory, or dextramer-sorted; not recorded which), collected on the day of the first yellow fever vaccination. This clonotype was obtained from a man between 18 and 35 years old who received the YFV17D yellow fever vaccine. The chain uses TRBV6-2 or TRBV6-3 and TRBJ1-1, with TRBD1 matching 8 junction bases. The CDR3 region: CASSPRTGPSQGEAFF. In nucleotides, the sequence is TGTGCCAGCAGTCCCCGGACAGGGCCAAGTCAGGGTGAAGCTTTCTTT.